This T cell receptor beta chain was sequenced in a study of blood T cell repertoires in COVID-19. Germline CDR1 reads GTSNPN; CDR2 reads SVGIG (reference sequence). V lost 0 bases, J lost 5 bases, and 9 bases stayed unmatched. This CDR3 region has 15 residues. As originally analysed: Reference gene primer amplification gave nucleated cell count estimates. Profiled with immunoSEQ multiplex PCR; TCRdb holds only in-frame clones, not every one. From that table come the V and J calls and clone size; the DNA was used to work out D and trimming. In the table there are 200,000 to 300,000 clones, roughly 87% of which are singletons.

The sequenced sample was peripheral blood. The chain joins TRBV30 to TRBJ2-5; TRBD2 agrees at 7 bases. This TCR was sampled from a human donor in a cohort sampled during active COVID-19. The CDR3 region has the DNA TGTGCCTGGAGTGTTCCGACCGGGGGGTGGGAGACCCAGTACTTC. It yields the protein CAWSVPTGGWETQYF.